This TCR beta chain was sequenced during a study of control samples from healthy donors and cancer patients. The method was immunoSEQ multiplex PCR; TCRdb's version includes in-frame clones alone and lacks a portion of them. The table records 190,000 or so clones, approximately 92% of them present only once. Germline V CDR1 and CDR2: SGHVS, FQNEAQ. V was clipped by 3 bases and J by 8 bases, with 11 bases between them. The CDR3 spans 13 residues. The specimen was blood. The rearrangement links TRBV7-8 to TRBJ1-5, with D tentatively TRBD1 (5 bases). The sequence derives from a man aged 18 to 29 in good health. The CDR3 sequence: CASSFGTVEPQHF. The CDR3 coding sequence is TGTGCCAGCAGCTTTGGGACGGTGGAGCCCCAGCATTTT.